The TCR beta chain under discussion was sequenced for a study of blood T cell repertoires in COVID-19. Study details: The United States, Italy and Spain were the sources of the acute and convalescent COVID-19 samples.

The V gene's germline CDR1 is MGHRA and CDR2 YSYEKL. The CDR3 has 14 residues. Trimming stripped 0 bases from V and 6 bases from J, with 11 bases between. Per the study methods: How many nucleated cells were present was estimated from reference gene primer amplification. Some clones are missing from TCRdb's copy, which holds only in-frame ones; the method was immunoSEQ multiplex PCR. V and J calls and clone size are those listed in that table; D and trimming were worked out from the DNA. The profile shows more than 200,000 clones, under 90% of them singletons. The chain employs TRBV4-1 and TRBJ1-1, with no clear D. The origin of this receptor is a woman older than 75 with COVID-19, enrolled during active disease. Material for sequencing was peripheral blood. The CDR3 DNA sequence: TGCGCCAGCAGCCAAGATCGCGGGAGGGCTGAAGCTTTCTTT. Its protein is CASSQDRGRAEAFF.